One and the same sample provided the 22 T cell receptor beta chains below, sequenced in a study of cytomegalovirus exposure and HLA in healthy donors (dated by TCRdb to about 2017). Library creation used the immunoSEQ multiplex PCR assay. The multiplex PCR relied on a mix of 60 forward primers for TCR Vbeta segments and 13 reverse primers for TCR Jbeta segments. TCRdb stores this immuneACCESS table with in-frame sequences only. Part of the clones is absent; in the studies checked, under half of the shortfall reflects unresolved V genes, and no reason is known for the rest. The sample yields about 100,000 clones; approximately 75% were counted once. The ten biggest clones cover about 1.9% of the sample. The sequenced sample consisted of PBMCs. The receptors were gathered from a woman in her 40s in good health and CMV-seronegative.

The chain has TRBV4-2 and TRBJ2-5; D gene ambiguous. V shed 2 bases and J shed 0 bases, with 10 bases lying between them. In germline, CDR1 is LGHNA, CDR2 YNFKEQ. The CDR3 extends over 15 amino acids. The CDR3 DNA is TGTGCCAGCAGCCAATCACACGACTACCAAGAGACCCAGTACTTC. Encoded protein: CASSQSHDYQETQYF.

V usage is TRBV9 and J usage is TRBJ2-3, with D perhaps matching TRBD2 (6 bases). This CDR3 contains 16 residues. Looked up from germline, CDR1 is SGDLS and CDR2 is YYNGEE. The V end lost 1 base, the J end lost 1 base, and 13 bases lay between the germline ends. The DNA of the CDR3 is TGTGCCAGCAGCGTATCATGGGGCGGGGGCACAGATACGCAGTATTTT. This translates into CASSVSWGGGTDTQYF.

Concerning this clone: One end of the junction is discordant with germline, which a read error may explain. The chain joins TRBV7-7 to TRBJ2-5; 10 bases are shared with TRBD1. The germline V gene has CDR1 SSHAT and CDR2 FNYEAQ (reference sequence). The length of the CDR3 is 16 residues. The CDR3 loop reads CASSLSAWTGGETQYF. DNA of the CDR3: TGTGCTAGCAGCTTATCGGCCTGGACAGGGGGAGAGACCCAGTACTTC.

The chain uses TRBV12-2 and TRBJ2-3; the table assigns TRBD2, which was not confirmed against the DNA. TRBV12-2 counts as a pseudogene. CDR3 length equals 21 residues. CDR3 region: CASRLAQLAGGLTSLSDTQYF. DNA for the CDR3: TGTGCAAGTCGCTTAGCCCAACTAGCGGGAGGGCTCACGAGCCTTTCAGATACGCAGTATTTT.

The chain has TRBV19 and TRBJ2-5; D perhaps matches TRBD1 (6 bases). The J call is uncertain, as TRBJ2-7 better fits the DNA end. The CDR3 runs 14 residues. Per the germline V gene, CDR1 is LNHDA and CDR2 is SQIVND (reference sequence). CDR3 residues: CASSPEQGSYEQYF. CDR3 DNA sequence: TGTGCCAGTAGTCCAGAACAGGGCTCCTACGAGCAGTACTTC.

V and J are TRBV11-2 and TRBJ2-7; D might be TRBD2 (5 bases). Trimming cost V 5 bases and J 2 bases, with 16 bases left between them. Germline V gene lookup returns CDR1 SGHAT and CDR2 FQNNGV. The CDR3 length is 15 residues. This CDR3 is CASSRPLSGAYEQYF. CDR3 nucleotide sequence: TGTGCCAGCAGCCGACCACTCAGCGGAGCCTACGAGCAGTACTTC.

This clone was counted a single time. J is TRBJ2-5 and V is TRBV28; D remains unclear. Trimming took 7 bases from V and 2 from J, leaving 5 bases between them. The CDR3 is 11 amino acids. CDR1 and CDR2 (germline): MDHEN, SYDVKM. The CDR3: CASKSQETQYF. The CDR3 DNA reads as TGTGCCAGCAAATCACAAGAGACCCAGTACTTC. Combining the CDR3 with reference TRBV28 and TRBJ2-5 gives the whole variable domain DVKVTQSSRYLVKRTGEKVFLECVQDMDHENMFWYRQDPGLGLRLIYFSYDVKMKEKGDIPEGYSVSREKKERFSLILESASTNQTSMYLCASKSQETQYFGPGTRLLVL.

Of note for this clone: A read error may produce the germline difference seen at one junction end. V gene TRBV7-9 combines with J gene TRBJ2-5, with 8 bases lining up with TRBD1. Germline-derived CDR1 and CDR2 are SEHNR and FQNEAQ (reference sequence). The CDR3 sequence is 12 residues long. The CDR3 spells CSSRGLGETQYF. The CDR3 nucleotides are TGTTCCAGCAGGGGGCTCGGAGAGACCCAGTACTTC.

The chain links TRBV6-5 to TRBJ2-5; 9 nucleotides align to TRBD1. This CDR3 is built from 15 residues. The germline gives CDR1 MNHEY, CDR2 SVGAGI. The V segment lost 6 bases and the J segment 2 bases; nucleotides outside the gene matches: 7. The CDR3: CASSTGTGTQETQYF. The CDR3, as DNA: TGTGCCAGCAGCACCGGGACAGGGACACAAGAGACCCAGTACTTC.

The rearrangement uses TRBV28 and TRBJ1-4; TRBD1 is a possible D gene (5 bases). V lost 5 bases and J lost 7, with 17 bases in between. Germline V gives CDR1 MDHEN, CDR2 SYDVKM. The CDR3 has 15 amino acids. CDR3 in amino acids: CASSPIRGTVEKLFF. Written as DNA, the CDR3 is TGTGCCAGCAGTCCCATCCGGGGGACGGTTGAAAAACTGTTTTTT.

As DNA, the CDR3 is TGTGCCAGTAGTATCCGTCCGGGATTAGAGCAGTTCTTC. Translated, it gives CASSIRPGLEQFF. The chain combines TRBV19 with TRBJ2-1, with a possible D match to TRBD2 (5 bases). The CDR3 loop spans 13 amino acids. Germline assignment: CDR1 LNHDA and CDR2 SQIVND (reference sequence). The germline V and J ends were trimmed by 3 bases and 10 bases, with 13 bases remaining between them.

In its sample, this clone was seen a few times. The chain has TRBV9 and TRBJ1-2; 8 positions agree with TRBD1. The germline gives CDR1 SGDLS, CDR2 YYNGEE. The CDR3 consists of 16 residues. V gave up 3 bases and J gave up 0 bases; unmatched junction bases: 7. The CDR3 region is CASSDGQGLANYGYTF. CDR3 coding DNA: TGTGCCAGCAGCGACGGACAGGGCCTAGCTAACTATGGCTACACCTTC.

The chain links TRBV11-2 to TRBJ2-7; the match to TRBD1 covers 7 bases. The CDR3 is made up of 15 amino acids. CDR1 is SGHAT, CDR2 FQNNGV, per germline. Trimming cost V 5 bases and J 2 bases; bases outside gene matches: 9. The CDR3 loop reads CASSARDRGAYEQYF. For the CDR3, the DNA is TGTGCCAGCAGCGCCCGGGACAGAGGTGCCTACGAGCAGTACTTC.

The CDR3 sequence is CASSFSGHPSGNEQFF. DNA of the CDR3: TGTGCCAGCAGCTTTTCGGGCCACCCGAGCGGGAATGAGCAGTTCTTC. The chain joins TRBV7-3 to TRBJ2-1, with a tentative D call TRBD2 (6 bases). The V end was cut by 3 bases, the J end by 7 bases, with 19 bases between. Germline assignment: CDR1 SGHTA and CDR2 FQGTGA. There are 16 residues in the CDR3.

The chain couples TRBV10-3 to TRBJ1-1; no reliable D call. Germline loops: CDR1 ENHRY, CDR2 SYGVKD. Trimming left V 2 bases short and J 1 base short, with 11 bases between. The CDR3 consists of 15 residues. In DNA form, the CDR3 reads TGTGCCATCAGTGAGAAGGACTTAGGGAACACTGAAGCTTTCTTT. Protein product: CAISEKDLGNTEAFF.

This clone appeared a single time. The chain combines TRBV11-3 with TRBJ2-1, with 9 bases lining up with TRBD2. CDR1 and CDR2 from the germline V gene are SGHNT and YENEEA. The V gene end was trimmed by 1 base and the J gene end by 7 bases; junction bases not matched to a gene: 2. The CDR3 length is 14 residues. CDR3 bases: TGTGCCAGCAGCTTAGGGCTAGCGGGAAATGAGCAGTTCTTC. Translating gives CASSLGLAGNEQFF.

The gene calls are TRBV11-2 and TRBJ1-3; D remains ambiguous. The CDR3 loop spans 13 amino acids. V was trimmed by 1 base and J by 8 bases, leaving 9 bases between them. The V gene's germline CDR1 is SGHAT and CDR2 FQNNGV. The CDR3 region has the DNA TGTGCCAGCAGCTTAGGGTCGAGGGACACCATATATTTT. The encoded protein is CASSLGSRDTIYF. The whole variable domain, filled in from reference TRBV11-2 and TRBJ1-3, reads EAGVAQSPRYKIIEKRQSVAFWCNPISGHATLYWYQQILGQGPKLLIQFQNNGVVDDSQLPKDRFSAERLKGVDSTLKIQPAKLEDSAVYLCASSLGSRDTIYFGEGSWLTVV.

This chain links TRBV5-1 with TRBJ2-7; no firm D call. CDR1 SGHRS and CDR2 YFSETQ come from the germline V gene. The ends were cut back, 0 bases at V and 0 bases at J, with 13 bases in the middle. This CDR3 spans 16 amino acids. The CDR3 sequence is CASSLAYSSTSYEQYF. The CDR3 DNA follows: TGCGCCAGCAGCTTGGCTTACTCTAGTACCTCCTACGAGCAGTACTTC.

This clone turned up a few times. The V call is TRBV6-5, the J call TRBJ2-7; the match to TRBD1 covers 7 bases. Germline V gene sequence: CDR1 MNHEY, CDR2 SVGAGI. The CDR3 is made up of 15 amino acids. With V trimmed by 6 bases and J by 2 bases, 10 bases remained unmatched. CDR3: CASRVRGTETYEQYF. CDR3 DNA sequence: TGTGCCAGCAGGGTCCGTGGGACAGAGACCTACGAGCAGTACTTC.

The V call is TRBV7-9, the J call TRBJ2-3; TRBD2 is a possible D gene (5 bases). The CDR3 spans 14 residues. Trimming cost V 6 bases and J 1 base, with 11 bases left between them. CDR1 and CDR2 (germline): SEHNR, FQNEAQ (reference sequence). This chain's CDR3 is CASSLRRGTDTQYF. The DNA of the CDR3 is TGTGCCAGCAGTTTAAGGCGGGGCACAGATACGCAGTATTTT.

The DNA for the CDR3 is TGTGCCAGCACGTCCCCCGTAGGCAGGCAAGAGACCCAGTACTTC. The encoded protein is CASTSPVGRQETQYF. The V gene is TRBV6-1, the J gene TRBJ2-5; D remains ambiguous. Per the germline V gene, CDR1 is MNHNS and CDR2 is SASEGT. The CDR3 loop spans 15 amino acids. V was clipped by 7 bases and J by 2 bases, with 17 bases between them.

CDR3 sequence reads: CASSLRPGLAGAEQYF. The CDR3 DNA reads as TGTGCCAGCAGCCTCCGGCCGGGACTAGCGGGAGCCGAGCAGTACTTC. The genes are TRBV7-3 and TRBJ2-7; TRBD2 matches 14 bases. The J segment lost 6 bases and the V segment lost 5 bases, leaving 9 bases of the junction unmatched. This CDR3 contains 16 residues. Per the germline V gene, CDR1 is SGHTA and CDR2 is FQGTGA.